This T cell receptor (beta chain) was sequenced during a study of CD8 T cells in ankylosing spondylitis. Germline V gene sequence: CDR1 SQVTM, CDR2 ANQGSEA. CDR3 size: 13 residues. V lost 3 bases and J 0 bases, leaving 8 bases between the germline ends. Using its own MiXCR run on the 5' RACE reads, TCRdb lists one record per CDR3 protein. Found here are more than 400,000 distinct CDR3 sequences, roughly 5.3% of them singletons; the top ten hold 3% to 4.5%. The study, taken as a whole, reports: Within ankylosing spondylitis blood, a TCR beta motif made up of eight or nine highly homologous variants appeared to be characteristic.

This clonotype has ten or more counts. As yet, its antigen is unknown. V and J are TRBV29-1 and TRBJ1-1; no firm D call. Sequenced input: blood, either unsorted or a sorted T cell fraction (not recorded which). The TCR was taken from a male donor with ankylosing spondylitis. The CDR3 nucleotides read TGCAGCGTTGATGGGCTGATGAACACTGAAGCTTTCTTT. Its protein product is CSVDGLMNTEAFF. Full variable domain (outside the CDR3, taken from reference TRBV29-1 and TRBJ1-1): SAVISQKPSRDICQRGTSLTIQCQVDSQVTMMFWYRQQPGQSLTLIATANQGSEATYESGFVIDKFPISRPNLTFSTLTVSNMSPEDSSIYLCSVDGLMNTEAFFGQGTRLTVV.